This is a list of T cell receptor beta chains from one sample in a study of T cell changes during pregnancy in multiple sclerosis. Produced via immunoSEQ multiplex PCR; TCRdb's table is partial and in-frame only. The sample lists roughly 28,000 clones, more than 85% occurring once. Material: CD4+ T cells from peripheral blood mononuclear cells, obtained in the first trimester of pregnancy. Receptors originate from a female donor in good health, enrolled as a control in a pregnancy study. The CDR3 runs from the conserved cysteine through the conserved F or W. A D gene is named only where the DNA matches it firmly. Clone size, where shown, is once, few, many, or a class for clones that have expanded.

v_call,clone_size,j_call,d_call,cdr3_nt,cdr3_aa
TRBV7-2,.,TRBJ2-3,.,TGTGCCAGCACCCTTAATAGCGGAGCCGCTAGCACAGATACGCAGTATTTT,CASTLNSGAASTDTQYF
TRBV7-2,once,TRBJ2-7,TRBD2,TGTGCCAGCAGCTTACGGCTAGCGGGCTACGAGCAGTACTTC,CASSLRLAGYEQYF
TRBV6-6,.,TRBJ2-7,TRBD1,TGTGCCAGTCACCCGGGACAGGGCTACGAGCAGTACTTC,CASHPGQGYEQYF
TRBV19,.,TRBJ1-5,TRBD1,TGTGCCAGTAGTAAGCCACCGGGACAGGGTTATAGCAATCAGCCCCAGCATTTT,CASSKPPGQGYSNQPQHF
TRBV5-1,.,TRBJ2-1,.,TGCGCCAGCAGCTTGGTTTGGTCCCAGGGGGAGCAGTTCTTC,CASSLVWSQGEQFF
TRBV7-2,.,TRBJ2-2,.,TGTGCCAGCAGCTTAGCGTCCAGATACACCGGGGAGCTGTTTTTT,CASSLASRYTGELFF
TRBV4-2,once,TRBJ2-3,.,TGTGCCAGCAGCCAACGTTTGAGATCAGATACGCAGTATTTT,CASSQRLRSDTQYF
TRBV9,once,TRBJ1-2,.,TGTGCCAGCAGCGTTCAGGGGCGAGATGGCTACACCTTC,CASSVQGRDGYTF
TRBV10-2,few,TRBJ1-4,TRBD1,TGCGCCAGCAGTGAGTCGGAGGGGGCGGTTGAAAAACTGTTTTTT,CASSESEGAVEKLFF
TRBV4-1,once,TRBJ2-3,.,TGCGCCAGCAGCCTAATTCCCAGGGTCCCAGATACGCAGTATTTT,CASSLIPRVPDTQYF
TRBV5-1,.,TRBJ2-7,TRBD1,TGCGCCAGCAGCTGGGACAGCGCCTACGAGCAGTACTTC,CASSWDSAYEQYF
TRBV5-5,.,TRBJ2-2,TRBD2,TGTGCCAGCAGCTTGGGACTAGCGGGGAACACCGGGGAGCTGTTTTTT,CASSLGLAGNTGELFF
TRBV5-1,.,TRBJ2-6,.,TGCGCCAGCAGCTTGGACAGGCCAAACTCTGGGGCCAACGTCCTGACTTTC,CASSLDRPNSGANVLTF
TRBV19,.,TRBJ1-2,TRBD1,TGTGCCAGTAAGGACAGGGCTGACTATGGCTACACCTTC,CASKDRADYGYTF
TRBV5-4,.,TRBJ2-5,.,TGTGCCAGCAGCTTGGAACTGAGGGAGACCCAGTACTTC,CASSLELRETQYF
TRBV7-2,once,TRBJ2-1,.,TGTGCCAGCAGCTTAAGGCCAGGCAATGAGCAGTTCTTC,CASSLRPGNEQFF
TRBV19,once,TRBJ2-2,TRBD1,TGTGCCAGTAGCCCGGGGACAGGTTTGGGCGGGGAGCTGTTTTTT,CASSPGTGLGGELFF
TRBV7-2,.,TRBJ1-2,.,TGTGCCAGCAGCCCTCTCGGGAGTCCTAACTATGGCTACACCTTC,CASSPLGSPNYGYTF
TRBV18,.,TRBJ2-1,TRBD2,TGTGCCAGCTCCCGGACTAGCGGGAGGGATGAGCAGTTCTTC,CASSRTSGRDEQFF
TRBV28,.,TRBJ2-7,.,TGTGCCAGCCGAAGAGCCTTCAGGGCCACTTACGAGCAGTACTTC,CASRRAFRATYEQYF
TRBV7-6,.,TRBJ1-5,.,TGTGCCAGCAGCTTAGGGCCCACTCAGCCCCAGCATTTT,CASSLGPTQPQHF
TRBV4-1,.,TRBJ1-4,TRBD1,TGCGCCAGCAGCCAAGCCGGGACAGGGAATGAAAAACTGTTTTTT,CASSQAGTGNEKLFF
TRBV7-8,.,TRBJ2-5,.,TGTGCCAGCAGCTTAGGGACTTTCTTGGAGACCCAGTACTTC,CASSLGTFLETQYF
TRBV5-4,.,TRBJ2-7,TRBD2,TGTGCCAGCAGCTTGTCTAGCGGGAGCGGTGAGCAGTACTTC,CASSLSSGSGEQYF
TRBV28,.,TRBJ2-2,.,TGTGCCAGCAGTTCCCCAGGACAGACGGAAGGGGAGCTGTTTTTT,CASSSPGQTEGELFF
TRBV5-6,.,TRBJ2-3,TRBD2,TGTGCCAGCAGCACGGGGCCTGGCGGGGGGGCAGATACGCAGTATTTT,CASSTGPGGGADTQYF
TRBV6-1,.,TRBJ2-1,TRBD2,TGTGCCAGCAGTGAACTAGCGGGAGGGCCCAATGAGCAGTTCTTC,CASSELAGGPNEQFF
TRBV4-2,.,TRBJ2-5,.,TGTGCCAGCAGCCGACGGGGAGGTGGCGTTTGGGAAGGAGAGACCCAGTACTTC,CASSRRGGGVWEGETQYF
TRBV27,.,TRBJ1-1,.,TGTGCCAGCAGTTTGATAGCGAACACTGAAGCTTTCTTT,CASSLIANTEAFF
TRBV28,.,TRBJ1-2,.,TGTGCCAGCAGTTTATTACTGGGGGCCCTCACTCGTAACTATGGCTACACCTTC,CASSLLLGALTRNYGYTF